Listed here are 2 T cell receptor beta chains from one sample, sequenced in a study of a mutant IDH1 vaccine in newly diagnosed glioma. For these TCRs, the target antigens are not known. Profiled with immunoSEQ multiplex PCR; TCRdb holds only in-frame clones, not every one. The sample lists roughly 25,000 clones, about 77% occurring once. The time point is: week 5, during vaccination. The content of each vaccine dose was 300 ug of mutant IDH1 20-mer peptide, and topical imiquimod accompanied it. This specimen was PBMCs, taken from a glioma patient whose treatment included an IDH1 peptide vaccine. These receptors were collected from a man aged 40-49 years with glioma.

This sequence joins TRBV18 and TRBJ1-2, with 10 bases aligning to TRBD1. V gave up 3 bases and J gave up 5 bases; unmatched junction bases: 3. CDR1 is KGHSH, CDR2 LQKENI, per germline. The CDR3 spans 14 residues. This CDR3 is CASSPGQGEYGYTF. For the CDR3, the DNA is TGTGCCAGCTCACCCGGACAGGGGGAATATGGCTACACCTTC. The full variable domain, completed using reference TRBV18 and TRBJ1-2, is NAGVMQNPRHLVRRRGQEARLRCSPMKGHSHVYWYRQLPEEGLKFMVYLQKENIIDESGMPKERFSAEFPKEGPSILRIQQVVRGDSAAYFCASSPGQGEYGYTFGSGTRLTVV.

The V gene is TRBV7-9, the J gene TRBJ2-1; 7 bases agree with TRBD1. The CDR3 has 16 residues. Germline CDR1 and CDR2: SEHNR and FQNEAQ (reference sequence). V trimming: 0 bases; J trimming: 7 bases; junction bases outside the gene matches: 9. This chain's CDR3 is CASSLARDRGANEQFF. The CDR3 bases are TGTGCCAGCAGCTTAGCGAGGGACAGAGGGGCAAATGAGCAGTTCTTC.